Following are 27 T cell receptor beta chains from one sample sequenced in a study of response to subunit inactivated influenza vaccine. TCRdb redid the calling of the RT-PCR reads with MiXCR, one entry per CDR3 protein. In the table there are 600,000 to 850,000 distinct CDR3 sequences, around 15% of which are singletons. Sequencing was performed on PBMCs from blood, taken less than 15 days before vaccination. The source is a man aged 45-60 years who received an inactivated influenza vaccine.

V usage is TRBV7-9 and J usage is TRBJ2-7; 12 bases line up with TRBD1. Per germline, CDR1 SEHNR and CDR2 FQNEAQ (reference sequence). The V gene end was trimmed by 2 bases and the J gene end by 1 base; junction bases not matched to a gene: 15. The CDR3 loop spans 20 amino acids. The CDR3 nucleotides are TGTGCCAGCAGCTTATCTGGGGTGGGACAGGGGGCCTCAAGATCCTACGAGCAGTACTTC. Translating gives CASSLSGVGQGASRSYEQYF.

The chain joins TRBV20-1 to TRBJ2-1; possible D gene TRBD2, 7 bases. Germline V gene lookup returns CDR1 DFQATT and CDR2 SNEGSKA (reference sequence). V lost 1 base, J lost 3 bases, and 22 bases lay in between. The CDR3 is 18 amino acids. CDR3 in amino acids: CSARGPRGGPSYYNEQFF. In DNA form, the CDR3 reads TGCAGTGCTAGAGGACCCCGCGGGGGCCCCTCCTACTACAATGAGCAGTTCTTC.

This clonotype was counted only a few times. The chain employs TRBV12-3 or TRBV12-4 and TRBJ1-1; TRBD1 matches 7 bases. The CDR3 has 14 residues. J gave up 4 bases and V 6 bases, and 8 bases lay outside the gene matches. The CDR3, as DNA: TGTGCCAGCAGGAGCAAGGGGGCGAGCACTGAAGCTTTCTTT. It codes for CASRSKGASTEAFF.

The chain uses TRBV12-3 or TRBV12-4 and TRBJ2-7, with D tentatively TRBD1 (5 bases). The CDR3 is 15 amino acids. The V and J ends lost 3 bases and 2 bases respectively, with 14 bases between them. In DNA form, the CDR3 reads TGTGCCAGCAGTTTTAGTCCAGGGCCCACCTACGAGCAGTACTTC. Its protein product is CASSFSPGPTYEQYF.

This clonotype was detected a few times. The CDR3 coding sequence is TGCGCCAGCAGCCAACTCAGACGAACTGGAAACACCATATATTTT. Translation: CASSQLRRTGNTIYF. V is TRBV4-1 and J is TRBJ1-3; D gene ambiguous. Germline V CDR1 and CDR2: MGHRA, YSYEKL. The CDR3 length is 15 residues. V was pared by 2 bases and J by 2 bases, with 10 bases between.

There are a few counts of this clonotype. V gene TRBV20-1 combines with J gene TRBJ1-1; D is perhaps TRBD1 (5 bases). Germline CDR1 and CDR2: DFQATT and SNEGSKA (reference sequence). Trimming took 4 bases from V and 8 from J, leaving 20 bases between them. The CDR3 runs 14 residues. DNA of the CDR3: TGCAGTGCTAATTTCGTCGGGGGATCCGCCGAAGCTTTCTTT. It translates to CSANFVGGSAEAFF.

A few counts support this clonotype. CDR3 protein: CSARETGTGFEKLFF. The CDR3 DNA follows: TGCAGTGCTAGGGAGACCGGGACAGGGTTTGAAAAACTGTTTTTT. J is TRBJ1-4 and V is TRBV20-1; 9 nucleotides line up with TRBD1. The CDR3 is 15 residues long. Germline assignment: CDR1 DFQATT and CDR2 SNEGSKA (reference sequence). V lost 3 bases to trimming and J lost 7 bases; unmatched junction nucleotides: 9.

The chain employs TRBV7-6 and TRBJ2-3; D call uncertain. V lost 5 bases and J lost 5, with 17 bases in between. This CDR3 contains 15 residues. Germline V gives CDR1 SGHVS, CDR2 FNYEAQ. CDR3 bases: TGTGCCAGCAGCCCAGGTCTCGGAGTTAGAGATACGCAGTATTTT. This translates into CASSPGLGVRDTQYF.

This clonotype turned up a few times. The CDR3: CASSLRPGGFNQPQHF. In DNA form, the CDR3 reads TGTGCCAGCAGTTTAAGACCTGGGGGGTTCAATCAGCCCCAGCATTTT. This chain joins TRBV12-3 or TRBV12-4 and TRBJ1-5, with a weak D call TRBD1 (5 bases). This CDR3 region has 16 residues. V lost 2 bases and J lost 3, with 14 bases in between.

This chain uses TRBV10-3 with TRBJ2-7, with 8 bases lining up with TRBD2. The CDR3 runs 17 residues. V trimming: 0 bases; J trimming: 0 bases; junction bases outside the gene matches: 7. Germline CDR1 and CDR2: ENHRY and SYGVKD. The CDR3 nucleotides read TGTGCCATCAGTGAGTCTAGGGGCGGGGGGAGCTCCTACGAGCAGTACTTC. Protein sequence: CAISESRGGGSSYEQYF.

This clonotype came up a few times. J is TRBJ1-2 and V is TRBV10-3; 7 bases are a match to TRBD1. CDR1 and CDR2 (germline): ENHRY, SYGVKD. Unmatched junction bases numbered 9, after V lost 7 bases and J lost 4 bases. The CDR3 is made up of 14 amino acids. CDR3: CAITGGGFGYGYTF. The CDR3 DNA follows: TGTGCCATCACTGGAGGGGGCTTCGGCTATGGCTACACCTTC.

This clonotype was seen at least ten times. The rearrangement links TRBV29-1 to TRBJ2-5; TRBD2 is a possible D gene (5 bases). The CDR3 has 11 residues. Trimming removed 8 bases at V and 5 bases at J, with 12 bases between. Germline V gene data show CDR1 as SQVTM and CDR2 as ANQGSEA. CDR3 region: CSTRVRETQYF. CDR3 coding DNA: TGCAGCACGAGGGTCAGGGAGACCCAGTACTTC.

This clonotype was seen ten or more times. The chain carries TRBV6-1 and TRBJ1-2; D uncertain. Germline CDR1 MNHNS, CDR2 SASEGT. The CDR3 spans 13 residues. V lost 4 bases and J lost 4, with 10 bases in between. The DNA for the CDR3 is TGTGCCAGCAGTGGACCGAAACTCTATGGCTACACCTTC. Translated, it gives CASSGPKLYGYTF.

The chain has TRBV6-2 or TRBV6-3 and TRBJ1-5, with 7 bases fitting TRBD1. V gave up 4 bases and J gave up 7 bases; unmatched junction bases: 10. This CDR3 comprises 15 residues. Germline V gene data show CDR1 as MNHEY and CDR2 as SVGEGT. This CDR3 is CASSSLQGGRQPQHF. As DNA, the CDR3 is TGTGCCAGCAGTTCATTGCAGGGGGGAAGGCAGCCCCAGCATTTT.

This clonotype has only a few counts. V and J are TRBV2 and TRBJ2-7; D is unclear. CDR1 is SNHLY and CDR2 is FYNNEI in the germline V gene. The V gene lost 3 bases and the J gene lost 2 bases, with 11 bases spanning the gap. The CDR3 is 14 residues long. In nucleotides, the CDR3 is TGTGCCAGCAGTGACCATACTGTGACCTACGAGCAGTACTTC. This sequence encodes CASSDHTVTYEQYF.

The chain combines TRBV20-1 with TRBJ2-5, with D possibly called TRBD1 or TRBD2 (5 bases each). Germline lookup yields CDR1 DFQATT and CDR2 SNEGSKA (reference sequence). This CDR3 is 15 amino acids long. V was trimmed by 2 bases and J by 5 bases, leaving 18 bases between them. The CDR3 nucleotides are TGCAGTGCTAGACACCCCGGAAGAGGGGTTGAGACCCAGTACTTC. Its translation: CSARHPGRGVETQYF.

The rearrangement joins TRBV29-1 to TRBJ2-7, with a tentative D call TRBD1 (6 bases). The V gene's germline CDR1 is SQVTM and CDR2 ANQGSEA. Deletions cut 8 bases from V and 0 bases from J, with 14 bases between. This CDR3 has 13 amino acids. This CDR3 reads CSTTQGNSYEQYF. CDR3 in DNA: TGCAGCACAACACAGGGTAACTCCTACGAGCAGTACTTC.

This chain joins TRBV20-1 and TRBJ2-7; D may be TRBD2 (6 bases). V was clipped by 1 base and J by 2 bases, with 12 bases between them. CDR1 is DFQATT, CDR2 SNEGSKA, per germline (reference sequence). This CDR3 region has 14 residues. In nucleotides, the CDR3 is TGCAGTGCTAGAGCCGGGAGAGGGACCTACGAGCAGTACTTC. Residues: CSARAGRGTYEQYF.

This clonotype occurred a few times. The chain recombines TRBV28 with TRBJ1-2, with a tentative D call TRBD1 (5 bases). This CDR3 has 13 residues. CDR1 MDHEN and CDR2 SYDVKM come from the germline V gene. Trimming removed 6 bases at V and 4 bases at J, with 12 bases between. The CDR3: CASRSSGAYGYTF. DNA for the CDR3: TGTGCCAGCAGGTCCTCCGGGGCCTATGGCTACACCTTC.

CDR3 region: CSSRDRSSYEQYF. The CDR3 coding sequence is TGCTCGAGCCGGGACCGCAGCTCCTACGAGCAGTACTTC. The chain joins TRBV20-1 to TRBJ2-7; D is tentatively TRBD1 or TRBD2 (5 bases each). This CDR3 contains 13 residues. Germline CDR1 reads DFQATT; CDR2 reads SNEGSKA (reference sequence).

As for this clonotype: One end of the junction is discordant with germline, which a read error may explain. The rearrangement links TRBV20-1 to TRBJ2-2, with TRBD1 matching over 9 bases. This CDR3 is 18 amino acids long. Germline CDR1 is DFQATT and CDR2 is SNEGSKA (reference sequence). The CDR3 nucleotides are TGCAGTGCTAGACCGGGACAGGGAAAATCCTTGAACTCCGGGGAGCTGTTTTTT. Translated: CSARPGQGKSLNSGELFF.

This clonotype turned up a few times. The chain links TRBV10-3 to TRBJ2-1; D gene unclear. Trimming took 8 bases from V and 5 from J, leaving 16 bases between them. Germline assignment: CDR1 ENHRY and CDR2 SYGVKD. The CDR3 runs 14 residues. The CDR3 sequence is CAIVRSKNDNEQFF. The CDR3 DNA sequence: TGTGCCATCGTAAGATCTAAGAACGACAATGAGCAGTTCTTC.

CDR3 DNA: TGTGCCAGCAGCTCGGGACTCCCGTGGGAGACCCAGTACTTC. As protein: CASSSGLPWETQYF. The chain recombines TRBV7-8 with TRBJ2-5; D possibly corresponds to TRBD2 (6 bases). The CDR3 has 14 residues. V lost 4 bases and J 5 bases, leaving 14 bases between the germline ends. The V gene's germline CDR1 is SGHVS and CDR2 FQNEAQ.

The chain's CDR3 is CASTLRGLSGANVLTF. The CDR3 region has the DNA TGTGCCAGCACCCTTCGGGGGCTTTCTGGGGCCAACGTCCTGACTTTC. The chain carries TRBV12-3 or TRBV12-4 and TRBJ2-6; the D call may be TRBD1 or TRBD2 (6 bases each). The length of the CDR3 is 16 residues. V was shortened by 7 bases and J by 1 base, with 14 bases between the two germline ends.

The sample holds many counts of this clonotype. The chain uses TRBV10-3 and TRBJ2-5; TRBD2 matches 11 bases. This CDR3 region has 18 residues. Germline CDR1 reads ENHRY; CDR2 reads SYGVKD. V was pared by 8 bases and J by 5 bases, with 19 bases of the junction left unmatched. The CDR3 DNA is TGTGCCATCGGTGGGCCATCGACTAGCGGGGACCCCGGGGAGACCCAGTACTTC. It yields the protein CAIGGPSTSGDPGETQYF.

This clonotype was recorded a few times. V gene TRBV30 combines with J gene TRBJ1-6; 7 bases fit TRBD1. Germline CDR1 and CDR2: GTSNPN and SVGIG (reference sequence). The CDR3 consists of 14 residues. Losses at the gene ends were 3 bases for V and 7 bases for J; bases not matched to a gene: 6. DNA of the CDR3: TGTGCCTGGAGCCCGGGACAGCCAAATTCACCCCTCCACTTT. As protein: CAWSPGQPNSPLHF.

This clonotype was counted a few times. The chain uses TRBV10-3 and TRBJ1-1, with D possibly matching TRBD1 (6 bases). V lost 6 bases and J lost 2, with 10 bases in between. Germline CDR1 and CDR2: ENHRY and SYGVKD. The CDR3 runs to 13 residues. CDR3 protein: CAIRDRINTEAFF. As DNA, the CDR3 is TGTGCCATCAGGGACAGAATTAACACTGAAGCTTTCTTT.